A single sample gave rise to the 15 T cell receptor beta chains below, sequenced in a study of tumor and adjacent non-tumor tissue in lung cancer. The library came from three nested PCR rounds adapted from ARM-PCR protocols. TCRdb processed the multiplex PCR reads anew with MiXCR; each CDR3 protein has one entry. The sample consists of 60,000 to 85,000 distinct CDR3 sequences, 76% of them appearing once. No cell sorting was done before RNA was extracted from the tissue. Distant lung tissue was collected more than 3 cm away from the tumor edge. The sample was distant non-tumor lung tissue. The source of these receptors is a man in his 70s with non-small cell lung cancer.

The table lists this clonotype with a count of one. One end of the junction is discordant with germline, which a read error may explain. The gene calls are TRBV12-3 or TRBV12-4 and TRBJ2-4; TRBD1 is a possible D gene (5 bases). The CDR3 spans 15 residues. CDR3 protein: CASSSTDSSSDIQYF. In nucleotides, the CDR3 is TGTGCCAGCAGTTCAACCGACAGCTCATCAGACATTCAATACTTC.

The count of this clonotype is one. One end of the junction is discordant with germline, which a read error may explain. The chain has TRBV7-9 and TRBJ2-1; D uncertain. Germline V gene data show CDR1 as SEHNR and CDR2 as FQNEAQ (reference sequence). CDR3 length: 15 residues. The CDR3 reads CASIKYGPTDNEQFF. For the CDR3, the DNA is TGTGCTAGCATCAAATACGGACCTACTGACAATGAGCAGTTCTTC. Using reference TRBV7-9 and TRBJ2-1 for the parts outside the CDR3, the full variable domain is DTGVSQNPRHKITKRGQNVTFRCDPISEHNRLYWYRQTLGQGPEFLTYFQNEAQLEKSRLLSDRFSAERPKGSFSTLEIQRTEQGDSAMYLCASIKYGPTDNEQFFGPGTRLTVL.

This clonotype appeared a single time. This chain links TRBV6-2 or TRBV6-3 with TRBJ1-1, with D maybe TRBD1 (5 bases). The germline V gene has CDR1 MNHEY and CDR2 SVGEGT. The V end was cut by 9 bases, the J end by 1 base, with 18 bases between. CDR3 length: 15 amino acids. The CDR3: CASNTRLGTNTEAFF. The CDR3 region has the DNA TGTGCCAGTAATACGAGACTGGGGACGAACACTGAAGCTTTCTTT.

Concerning this clonotype: At one boundary the junction diverges from the germline segment, which might be a read error. The chain is built from TRBV11-3 and TRBJ1-1; 8 bases align to TRBD1. The V gene's germline CDR1 is SGHNT and CDR2 YENEEA. The CDR3 runs 16 residues. The CDR3 loop is CASSFRDRILNNEAFF. CDR3 DNA: TGTGCCAGCAGCTTCCGGGACAGGATCCTGAACAATGAAGCCTTCTTT.

The rearrangement links TRBV11-1 to TRBJ1-1; 7 bases line up with TRBD1. The CDR3 is made up of 16 amino acids. Germline lookup yields CDR1 SGHAT and CDR2 FQDESV (reference sequence). With V trimmed by 10 bases and J by 0 bases, 14 bases remained unmatched. CDR3 nucleotides: TGTGCCACTAGCTCCCGGGACAGAACCATGAACACTGAAGCTTTCTTT. Translated: CATSSRDRTMNTEAFF.

In its sample, this clonotype was seen a few times. The rearrangement joins TRBV21-1 to TRBJ2-7. TRBV21-1 is annotated as a pseudogene. The CDR3 spans 15 residues. The CDR3 here is CASSKSAPKNYEQYF. CDR3 nucleotides: TGTGCCAGCAGCAAGTCAGCACCGAAGAACTACGAGCAGTACTTC.

A single count supports this clonotype. The CDR3 ends on some other residue instead of the conserved phenylalanine or tryptophan, so this is likely a read error. This chain joins TRBV11-2 and TRBJ2-5; D perhaps matches TRBD1 (6 bases). The CDR3 covers 15 residues. The germline V and J ends were trimmed by 5 bases and 2 bases, with 15 bases remaining between them. CDR1 and CDR2 (germline): SGHAT, FQNNGV. The CDR3, as DNA: TGTGCCAGCAGCCCGAGGACAGTTGGACAAGAGACCCAGTACCTC. Its protein is CASSPRTVGQETQYL.

The V gene is TRBV11-2, the J gene TRBJ2-3, with a weak D call TRBD2 (7 bases). Germline lookup yields CDR1 SGHAT and CDR2 FQNNGV. The CDR3 is 15 amino acids. Trimming removed 0 bases at V and 7 bases at J, with 14 bases between. The CDR3 coding sequence is TGTGCCAGCAGCTTAGAGGATGCGGGGGCATATACGCAGTATTTT. This encodes CASSLEDAGAYTQYF.

Remarks on this clonotype: With a much larger clone just one base away, this may be a read error. The V and J genes are TRBV6-2 or TRBV6-3 and TRBJ2-7; D perhaps matches TRBD1 (6 bases). Germline assignment: CDR1 MNHEY and CDR2 SVGEGT. CDR3 length: 16 amino acids. The CDR3 region is CASSYRTVLSSYGQYF. As DNA, the CDR3 is TGTGCCAGCAGTTACCGGACAGTACTTTCCTCCTACGGGCAGTACTTC.

V is TRBV7-9 and J is TRBJ2-1, with no clear D. CDR3 size: 17 residues. V gave up 5 bases and J gave up 16 bases, with 33 bases separating them. The germline gives CDR1 SEHNR, CDR2 FQNEAQ (reference sequence). CDR3 coding DNA: TGTGCCAGCAGCGAAGACCAGCCTCTTTACTCCTACAATAAACATTTCTTC. It translates to CASSEDQPLYSYNKHFF.

There are a few counts of this clonotype. This chain links TRBV11-2 with TRBJ1-1, with 7 bases aligning to TRBD1. Germline loops: CDR1 SGHAT, CDR2 FQNNGV. The CDR3 contains 20 residues. V shed 3 bases, J shed 2 bases, and the junction held 21 bases outside the gene matches. Here the CDR3 DNA reads TGTGCCAGCAGCTTGACAGGGTTGGGCCTTGGTGATTTATCAAACACTGAAGCTTTCTTT. This encodes CASSLTGLGLGDLSNTEAFF.

Worth noting for this clonotype: One end of the junction is discordant with germline, which a read error may explain. V is TRBV11-3 and J is TRBJ2-3; possible D gene TRBD2, 5 bases. The CDR3 extends over 15 amino acids. Germline assignment: CDR1 SGHNT and CDR2 YENEEA. The CDR3 region has the DNA TGTGCCAGCACCCGTCGGGAAGTATGCACAAATACGCGGTATTTT. Amino acids: CASTRREVCTNTRYF.

This clonotype came up many times. The V call is TRBV20-1, the J call TRBJ2-1; possibly TRBD2 for D (5 bases). The CDR3 extends over 12 amino acids. The V end was cut by 4 bases, the J end by 4 bases, with 8 bases between. The germline gives CDR1 DFQATT, CDR2 SNEGSKA (reference sequence). The CDR3 DNA reads TGCAGTGCTACGGACTTATACAATGAGCAGTTCTTC. Protein product: CSATDLYNEQFF.

Points on this clonotype: A read error may account for a junction end that differs from germline. The chain uses TRBV28 and TRBJ1-2; 8 bases align to TRBD1. The CDR3 consists of 13 residues. Germline CDR1 reads MDHEN; CDR2 reads SYDVKM. This CDR3 reads CASTIQGAGGYTF. The DNA for the CDR3 is TGTGCTAGCACCATCCAGGGGGCCGGGGGCTACACCTTC.

This clonotype was seen a single time. One end of the junction fails to match germline, which may point to a read error. This rearrangement joins TRBV11-3 to TRBJ2-1; either TRBD1 or TRBD2 may supply D (5 bases each). The CDR3 has 16 amino acids. CDR1 and CDR2 (germline): SGHNT, YENEEA. CDR3: CASSLASGTAYIEQSF. CDR3 DNA: TGTGCCAGCAGCTTGGCCTCCGGGACGGCCTACATTGAGCAGTCCTTC.